This TCR beta chain derives from a study of blood T cell repertoires in COVID-19. For the study at large: The United States, Italy and Spain were the sources of the acute and convalescent COVID-19 samples. PBMCs, B-cell-depleted T cells, or T cells provided the cDNA or gDNA that made up the material.

TCRdb's copy holds only in-frame clones and misses some; the assay was immunoSEQ multiplex PCR. The sample gives about 35,000 clones, 85% of which show up once; approximately 45% is in the top ten. The sequencing input was peripheral blood. The sequence was obtained from a man aged 60-69 years with active or convalescent COVID-19.

DNA for the CDR3: TGTGCCAGCTCTTCCAATCAGGGGGGCAATCAGCCCCAGCATTTT. It encodes CASSSNQGGNQPQHF. The chain joins TRBV18 to TRBJ1-5, with 7 nucleotides matching TRBD1. CDR1 and CDR2 (germline): KGHSH, LQKENI. The J segment lost 2 bases and the V segment lost 6 bases, leaving 7 bases of the junction unmatched. The CDR3 runs 15 residues.